Shown below are 11 T cell receptor beta chains from a single sample sequenced in a study of shared clonotypes between healthy human individuals. Sequenced by immunoSEQ multiplex PCR; TCRdb stores in-frame clones only, minus some. The table has more than 2 million clones, 80% to 95% seen once. Naive CD8 cells, CD45RO-negative and positively selected for CCR7, excluded terminally differentiated effector memory CD45RA+ cells. Material for sequencing was naive CD8+ T cells from PBMCs. These receptors were collected from a man between 18 and 35 years old in good health. Some clones in this sample may be carry-over from other donors' samples.

The chain has TRBV4-1 and TRBJ2-7; the D gene is possibly TRBD2 (5 bases). V was cut by 6 bases and J by 0 bases, with 12 bases left in between. This CDR3 region has 14 residues. Germline V gene data show CDR1 as MGHRA and CDR2 as YSYEKL. The CDR3 region has the DNA TGCGCCAGCAGTACGGGATCAAGCTCCTACGAGCAGTACTTC. Its protein product is CASSTGSSSYEQYF.

This sequence joins TRBV7-6 and TRBJ2-1; 9 nucleotides line up with TRBD2. This CDR3 comprises 15 residues. V dropped 5 bases and J dropped 2; count of bases not matched to a gene: 4. Per the germline V gene, CDR1 is SGHVS and CDR2 is FNYEAQ. The CDR3, as DNA: TGTGCCAGCAGCGCTAGCGGGAATACCTACAATGAGCAGTTCTTC. Translated, it gives CASSASGNTYNEQFF.

As concerns this clone: Other DNA sequences in this specimen translate into the identical CDR3. This chain links TRBV9 with TRBJ1-1, with TRBD1 as a possible D gene (6 bases). The germline CDR1 and CDR2 sequences are SGDLS and YYNGEE. Trimming pared 1 base from V and 5 bases from J, leaving 9 bases between. There are 13 residues in the CDR3. The chain's CDR3 is CASSVSGVTEAFF. DNA of the CDR3: TGTGCCAGCAGCGTATCAGGGGTTACTGAAGCTTTCTTT.

This rearrangement joins TRBV10-3 to TRBJ2-1; 11 bases match TRBD2. Per the germline V gene, CDR1 is ENHRY and CDR2 is SYGVKD. The CDR3 is 14 amino acids. Trimming at V came to 9 bases and at J to 7 bases, leaving 8 bases not matched to a gene. The CDR3 DNA follows: TGTGCCATTCGACTAGCGGGATTAAGAAATGAGCAGTTCTTC. Its protein is CAIRLAGLRNEQFF.

Comments on this clone: Other DNA sequences from this sample encode an identical CDR3 as well. The rearrangement uses TRBV9 and TRBJ1-3; D gene uncertain. The germline V gene has CDR1 SGDLS and CDR2 YYNGEE. This CDR3 spans 15 amino acids. The V gene lost 0 bases and the J gene lost 0 bases, with 7 bases spanning the gap. CDR3 sequence: CASSVGQSSGNTIYF. The CDR3 DNA reads as TGTGCCAGCAGCGTAGGCCAGTCCTCTGGAAACACCATATATTTT.

As concerns this clone: Other nucleotide sequences from this sample produce the same CDR3. This sequence joins TRBV11-2 and TRBJ2-1; a possible D gene is TRBD1 (5 bases). Looked up from germline, CDR1 is SGHAT and CDR2 is FQNNGV. V lost 4 bases, J lost 6 bases, and 7 bases lay in between. This CDR3 has 12 amino acids. CDR3 nucleotides: TGTGCCAGCAGCTCTAGGGGCAATGAGCAGTTCTTC. It translates to CASSSRGNEQFF. Looking up the rest from reference TRBV11-2 and TRBJ2-1 gives the full variable domain: EAGVAQSPRYKIIEKRQSVAFWCNPISGHATLYWYQQILGQGPKLLIQFQNNGVVDDSQLPKDRFSAERLKGVDSTLKIQPAKLEDSAVYLCASSSRGNEQFFGPGTRLTVL.

The V call is TRBV5-4, the J call TRBJ2-5; tentative D call: TRBD1 (6 bases). Trimming pared 0 bases from V and 5 bases from J, leaving 14 bases between. Germline lookup yields CDR1 SGHNT and CDR2 YYREEE (reference sequence). The CDR3 contains 15 residues. This CDR3 reads CASSLGRTGLETQYF. The CDR3 coding sequence is TGTGCCAGCAGCTTGGGCCGAACAGGGCTCGAGACCCAGTACTTC.

The chain recombines TRBV5-8 with TRBJ1-1, with TRBD1 identical over 12 bases. With 4 bases clipped from V and 4 bases from J, the junction kept 8 bases outside the gene matches. Germline V gives CDR1 SGHTS, CDR2 YDEGEE. There are 16 residues in the CDR3. The CDR3 sequence: CASSPEGQGARTEAFF. CDR3 bases: TGTGCCAGCAGCCCGGAGGGACAGGGGGCGCGCACTGAAGCTTTCTTT. Full variable domain (rest looked up from reference TRBV5-8 and TRBJ1-1): EAGVTQSPTHLIKTRGQQATLRCSPISGHTSVYWYQQALGLGLQFLLWYDEGEERNRGNFPPRFSGRQFPNYSSELNVNALELEDSALYLCASSPEGQGARTEAFFGQGTRLTVV.

The table lists this clone with a count of one. Other nucleotide sequences in the sample specify the same CDR3. The chain recombines TRBV4-1 with TRBJ2-7; D ambiguous. This CDR3 is built from 12 residues. Germline V gene sequence: CDR1 MGHRA, CDR2 YSYEKL. V lost 0 bases and J lost 3, with 3 bases in between. Written as DNA, the CDR3 is TGCGCCAGCAGCCAAGACTTCTACGAGCAGTACTTC. Residues: CASSQDFYEQYF.

V usage is TRBV2 and J usage is TRBJ1-1; D perhaps matches TRBD1 (5 bases). Looked up from germline, CDR1 is SNHLY and CDR2 is FYNNEI. The CDR3 length is 14 residues. V gave up 2 bases and J gave up 7 bases, with 14 bases separating them. CDR3 sequence reads: CASSEWGGPLEAFF. DNA of the CDR3: TGTGCCAGCAGTGAATGGGGCGGACCCCTTGAAGCTTTCTTT.

The chain joins TRBV5-6 to TRBJ2-7, with D hard to call. CDR3 length equals 12 residues. Germline V CDR1 and CDR2: SGHDT, YYEEEE. V was pared by 0 bases and J by 5 bases, with 6 bases between. The CDR3 coding sequence is TGTGCCAGCAGCTTGGGGGTTGACGAGCAGTACTTC. Residues: CASSLGVDEQYF.